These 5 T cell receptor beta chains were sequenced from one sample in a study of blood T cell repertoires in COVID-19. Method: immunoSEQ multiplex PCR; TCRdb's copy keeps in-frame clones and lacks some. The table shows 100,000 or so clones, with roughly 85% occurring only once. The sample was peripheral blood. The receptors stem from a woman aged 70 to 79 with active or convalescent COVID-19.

The CDR3 DNA reads TGTGCCAGCAGCCAAGGACCGGGGGAGACCCAGTACTTC. Protein: CASSQGPGETQYF. The chain employs TRBV7-2 and TRBJ2-5; perhaps TRBD2 as D (5 bases). The CDR3 runs to 13 residues. Per the germline V gene, CDR1 is SGHTA and CDR2 is FQGNSA. The germline V and J ends were trimmed by 5 bases and 5 bases, with 12 bases remaining between them.

The CDR3 nucleotides are TGTGCCAGCAGTAGAGCGGGAGTCATGTACGAGCAGTACTTC. This sequence encodes CASSRAGVMYEQYF. This chain connects TRBV6-5 to TRBJ2-7, with 8 nucleotides matching TRBD2. Germline V gene sequence: CDR1 MNHEY, CDR2 SVGAGI. This CDR3 comprises 14 residues. V gave up 5 bases and J gave up 4 bases; unmatched junction bases: 7.

CDR3 protein: CASSSAGEGTEAFF. The CDR3 region has the DNA TGTGCCAGCAGTTCGGCAGGGGAGGGGACTGAAGCTTTCTTT. The V and J genes are TRBV28 and TRBJ1-1; possibly TRBD1 for D (6 bases). Germline-derived CDR1 and CDR2 are MDHEN and SYDVKM. Trimming took 4 bases from V and 5 from J, leaving 14 bases between them. The CDR3 totals 14 residues.

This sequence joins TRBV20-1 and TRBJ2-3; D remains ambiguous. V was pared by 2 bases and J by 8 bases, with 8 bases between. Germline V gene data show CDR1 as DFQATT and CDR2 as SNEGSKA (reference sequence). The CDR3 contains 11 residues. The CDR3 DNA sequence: TGCAGTGCTAGAAAGGAGAGTACGCAGTATTTT. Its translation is CSARKESTQYF.

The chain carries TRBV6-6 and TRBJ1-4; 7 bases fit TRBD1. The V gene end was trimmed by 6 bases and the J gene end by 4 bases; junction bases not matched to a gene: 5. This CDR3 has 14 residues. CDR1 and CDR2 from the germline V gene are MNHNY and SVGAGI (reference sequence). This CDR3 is CASRIQGFNEKLFF. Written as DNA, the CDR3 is TGTGCCAGCAGGATACAGGGGTTTAATGAAAAACTGTTTTTT.